This entry is about one T cell receptor beta chain. Per the study methods: Nucleated cell number was recorded as an estimate derived from reference gene primer amplification. Assay used: immunoSEQ multiplex PCR; TCRdb lists only in-frame clones, some missing. V and J calls and clone size come straight from that table; D and trimming were deduced from the DNA. The top ten hold approximately 11% of the sample, which has some 130,000 clones, around 81% seen once. The record originates from a study of blood T cell repertoires in COVID-19. About the research overall: The study drew acute and convalescent COVID-19 samples from the United States, Italy and Spain.

The V and J ends lost 2 bases and 2 bases, in that order; junction bases with no gene match: 6. The germline V gene has CDR1 KGHSH and CDR2 LQKENI. The CDR3 length is 15 residues. This sequence originates from a human donor in a cohort sampled during active COVID-19. The chain employs TRBV18 and TRBJ2-7; 7 nucleotides align to TRBD1. Sequenced: peripheral blood. CDR3 sequence (DNA): TGTGCCAGCTCACCAGGGCGACAGGGCACCTACGAGCAGTACTTC. Residues: CASSPGRQGTYEQYF. The full variable domain, rest sourced from reference TRBV18 and TRBJ2-7, is NAGVMQNPRHLVRRRGQEARLRCSPMKGHSHVYWYRQLPEEGLKFMVYLQKENIIDESGMPKERFSAEFPKEGPSILRIQQVVRGDSAAYFCASSPGRQGTYEQYFGPGTRLTVT.